These 14 T cell receptor beta chains were sequenced from one sample in a study of CD8 T cells in Susac syndrome. RNA was extracted with the RNeasy kit, and a quantity of roughly 0.5 to 1 ug was reverse transcribed using random hexamers. One entry per CDR3 protein results from TCRdb running MiXCR on the immunoSEQ multiplex PCR reads. The table lists about 190,000 distinct CDR3 sequences, 85% to 95% of them singletons, with around 0.16% in the top ten. The sample was CD8+ T cells from PBMCs. The receptors derive from a human donor with Susac syndrome.

The rearrangement links TRBV4-1 to TRBJ1-4, with D hard to call. The CDR3 is made up of 14 amino acids. Germline CDR1 MGHRA, CDR2 YSYEKL. V dropped 1 base and J dropped 6 bases, with 9 bases sitting between them. CDR3 residues: CASSQVFADEKLFF. The CDR3 region has the DNA TGCGCCAGCAGCCAAGTGTTTGCGGATGAAAAACTGTTTTTT.

The chain uses TRBV6-2 or TRBV6-3 and TRBJ2-7, with 9 nucleotides matching TRBD1. V lost 7 bases and J lost 4; bases outside the gene matches: 8. Germline V gives CDR1 MNHEY, CDR2 SVGEGT. CDR3 length: 14 residues. The CDR3 region has the DNA TGTGCCAGCACCACTACCGGGACAGGGTACGAGCAGTACTTC. As protein: CASTTTGTGYEQYF.

The chain uses TRBV27 and TRBJ2-7, with 10 bases lining up with TRBD2. Germline V gene data show CDR1 as MNHEY and CDR2 as SMNVEV (reference sequence). The CDR3 loop spans 15 amino acids. With 8 bases clipped from V and 1 base from J, the junction kept 8 bases outside the gene matches. The CDR3 sequence: CASAVAGGISYEQYF. In DNA form, the CDR3 reads TGTGCCAGCGCGGTAGCGGGAGGCATATCCTACGAGCAGTACTTC.

The chain combines TRBV27 with TRBJ2-7; D may be TRBD2 (6 bases). Trimming pared 4 bases from V and 5 bases from J, leaving 12 bases between. CDR1 is MNHEY and CDR2 is SMNVEV in the germline V gene (reference sequence). This CDR3 has 13 residues. The CDR3, as DNA: TGTGCCAGCAGTTCGAACGGGGGTAACGAGCAGTACTTC. Translating it yields CASSSNGGNEQYF.

V usage is TRBV7-8 and J usage is TRBJ2-5; TRBD1 matches at 9 bases. J was trimmed by 5 bases and V by 3 bases; bases with no gene match: 10. Germline V lookup: CDR1 SGHVS, CDR2 FQNEAQ. The CDR3 extends over 16 amino acids. Here the CDR3 DNA reads TGTGCCAGCAGCTTCTTTCTGGTTGGGACAGGGGAGACCCAGTACTTC. Residues: CASSFFLVGTGETQYF.

The V call is TRBV12-3 or TRBV12-4, the J call TRBJ1-1; D unresolved. The V end lost 6 bases, the J end lost 5 bases, and 10 bases lay between the germline ends. The CDR3 is made up of 12 amino acids. CDR3 residues: CASRRESTEAFF. The DNA of the CDR3 is TGTGCCAGCAGGAGGGAGTCAACTGAAGCTTTCTTT.

The chain links TRBV6-5 to TRBJ2-6; possible D gene TRBD1, 6 bases. The CDR3 covers 17 residues. V lost 4 bases, J lost 4 bases, and 17 bases lay in between. CDR1 and CDR2 from the germline V gene are MNHEY and SVGAGI. CDR3 bases: TGTGCCAGCAGTTCTGACAGGTCTGTGCCGGGGGCCAACGTCCTGACTTTC. It encodes CASSSDRSVPGANVLTF.

The CDR3 protein is CASSSSSNEQFF. The DNA of the CDR3 is TGTGCCAGCAGCTCCTCGTCCAATGAGCAGTTCTTC. V usage is TRBV5-6 and J usage is TRBJ2-1, with D hard to call. The CDR3 loop spans 12 amino acids. Per germline, CDR1 SGHDT and CDR2 YYEEEE. Trimming removed 3 bases at V and 6 bases at J, with 7 bases between. The entire variable domain, with the rest obtained from reference TRBV5-6 and TRBJ2-1, is as follows: DAGVTQSPTHLIKTRGQQVTLRCSPKSGHDTVSWYQQALGQGPQFIFQYYEEEERQRGNFPDRFSGHQFPNYSSELNVNALLLGDSALYLCASSSSSNEQFFGPGTRLTVL.

This clonotype was seen only once. The chain couples TRBV3-1 to TRBJ2-7; D unresolved. Germline V gives CDR1 LGHDT, CDR2 YNNKEL (reference sequence). Trimming removed 5 bases at V and 3 bases at J, with 5 bases between. The CDR3 extends over 11 amino acids. The CDR3 region has the DNA TGTGCCAGCAGCTGGGGCTACGAGCAGTACTTC. This gives the protein CASSWGYEQYF.

The rearrangement links TRBV11-2 to TRBJ1-5; D not certain. CDR3 size: 13 residues. CDR1 is SGHAT and CDR2 is FQNNGV in the germline V gene. V was pared by 5 bases and J by 3 bases, with 8 bases between. CDR3 nucleotide sequence: TGTGCCAGCAGCAACGTCTTCAATCAGCCCCAGCATTTT. Translated: CASSNVFNQPQHF.

The V and J genes are TRBV30 and TRBJ2-1; 8 nucleotides agree with TRBD2. The junction had 8 bases not matched to a gene; V was cut back by 0 bases and J by 10 bases. Per germline, CDR1 GTSNPN and CDR2 SVGIG (reference sequence). This CDR3 has 14 amino acids. The CDR3 coding sequence is TGTGCCTGGAGTGTAGGCGGGGGGTTATTCGAGCAGTTCTTC. It translates to CAWSVGGGLFEQFF.

The gene calls are TRBV10-3 and TRBJ2-7, with 10 bases that match TRBD2. J gave up 7 bases and V 4 bases, and 7 bases lay outside the gene matches. This CDR3 spans 14 amino acids. Germline V CDR1 and CDR2: ENHRY, SYGVKD. The CDR3, as DNA: TGTGCCATCAGTGCCGGAGCGGGAGGGGGGGAGCAGTACTTC. Its translation is CAISAGAGGGEQYF.

The J gene is TRBJ2-7, the V gene TRBV7-8; 9 nucleotides agree with TRBD2. Germline CDR1 and CDR2: SGHVS and FQNEAQ. After removal of 5 bases from V and 1 base from J, the junction contained 9 bases not matched to a gene. This CDR3 region has 16 residues. The CDR3: CASSLTRLAGSYEQYF. The CDR3 DNA follows: TGTGCCAGCAGCCTAACCCGGCTAGCGGGATCCTACGAGCAGTACTTC.

The CDR3 sequence: CASSPLAGGYNEQFF. In DNA, the CDR3 is TGTGCCAGCAGTCCCTTAGCGGGAGGGTACAATGAGCAGTTCTTC. The chain couples TRBV27 to TRBJ2-1, with 11 bases that match TRBD2. Looked up from germline, CDR1 is MNHEY and CDR2 is SMNVEV (reference sequence). V trimming: 5 bases; J trimming: 4 bases; junction bases outside the gene matches: 4. The CDR3 contains 15 residues.